This is a list of T cell receptor beta chains from one sample in a study of T cell responses to AZD1222 COVID-19 vaccine. TCRdb's table, derived via immunoSEQ multiplex PCR, lists solely in-frame clones and lacks some. The sample carries about 93,000 clones, about 86% recorded once. Material: peripheral blood, obtained on day 0 of AZD1222 vaccination. These receptors originate from an adult in good health. Each CDR3 is given with its conserved first and last residue. Some rows have no size entry. The others give once, few or many, or a class for an expanded clone.

V	size	J	CDR3
TRBV30	few	TRBJ1-4	CAWSPGGGKLFF
TRBV6-1	.	TRBJ1-2	CASSEGRLGVATYGYTF
TRBV7-9	.	TRBJ2-5	CASSFKGEETQYF
TRBV6-5	.	TRBJ2-7	CASGTGGYEQYF
TRBV19	.	TRBJ2-7	CASSPQWVGGPYEQYF
TRBV5-8	.	TRBJ1-5	CASSSGQLNSNQPQHF
TRBV29-1	.	TRBJ2-3	CSVLQTDTQYF
TRBV11-2	.	TRBJ1-3	CASSLGPTGGRSGNTIYF
TRBV5-1	.	TRBJ2-7	CASSLWPEGEQYF
TRBV9	.	TRBJ2-1	CASSVVASGSPYNEQFF
TRBV20-1	few	TRBJ1-1	CSASTRAAEAFF
TRBV5-5	.	TRBJ2-2	CASSIGSNTGELFF
TRBV6-2/TRBV6-3	.	TRBJ2-1	CASSLGRSSYNEQFF
TRBV10-1	.	TRBJ2-1	CASSDGTSGGNEQFF
TRBV6-2/TRBV6-3	.	TRBJ1-1	CASSYSRGPEAFF
TRBV12-3/TRBV12-4	few	TRBJ1-2	CASSLGVHGYTF
TRBV19	.	TRBJ2-7	CASGQGPYEQYF
TRBV27	.	TRBJ1-6	CASSLSGRGYNSPLHF
TRBV11-2	.	TRBJ2-3	CASSSLPIAGDKKDTQYF
TRBV7-9	.	TRBJ2-1	CASSLSPDNEQFF
TRBV3-1/TRBV3-2	.	TRBJ1-1	CASSLSANLNTEAFF
TRBV5-4	.	TRBJ2-3	CASRWLAGGADTQYF
TRBV6-5	.	TRBJ1-1	CASSSYINTEAFF
TRBV19	.	TRBJ2-3	CASSISADTQYF
TRBV5-4	few	TRBJ2-1	CASSLIDEQFF
TRBV6-2/TRBV6-3	.	TRBJ2-7	CASSYSLGYEQYF
TRBV5-1	.	TRBJ2-1	CASSLDLHTSSYNEQFF
TRBV6-2/TRBV6-3	few	TRBJ2-7	CASSYPGKWDYEQYF
TRBV27	.	TRBJ2-7	CASSPQLAGSSYEQYF
TRBV19	.	TRBJ2-5	CASSTTSGRRETQYF
TRBV7-8	.	TRBJ2-2	CASSDPGTSGNLNPTGELFF
TRBV7-2	.	TRBJ2-3	CASSALAGGGTDTQYF
TRBV6-5	.	TRBJ1-2	CASSYSLAGNYGYTF
TRBV28	.	TRBJ1-2	CASSLGQNYGYTF
TRBV11-3	.	TRBJ2-2	CASSRQSGTGYTGELFF
TRBV30	.	TRBJ1-1	CASRTGRDTEAFF
TRBV24-1	few	TRBJ2-1	CATSGPEDAGGWDEQFF
TRBV2	.	TRBJ2-6	CASRDSSSGANVLTF
TRBV9	few	TRBJ1-3	CASSVGVRAYGNTIYF
TRBV3-1/TRBV3-2	.	TRBJ2-3	CASRQGSDTQYF
TRBV5-1	.	TRBJ2-7	CASSVSGGTYEQYF
TRBV19	.	TRBJ2-7	CASTLFLGPTYEQYF
TRBV12-5	few	TRBJ2-7	CASGQGLWYEQYF
TRBV6-5	once	TRBJ2-3	CASSFFDRNPDTQYF
TRBV11-2	.	TRBJ1-6	CASSLGQGRPLHF
TRBV12-3/TRBV12-4	.	TRBJ2-2	CASSSRWEGELFF
TRBV19	.	TRBJ1-3	CASSSSASGSYSGNTIYF
TRBV4-1	.	TRBJ1-2	CASSQRHPTNYGYTF